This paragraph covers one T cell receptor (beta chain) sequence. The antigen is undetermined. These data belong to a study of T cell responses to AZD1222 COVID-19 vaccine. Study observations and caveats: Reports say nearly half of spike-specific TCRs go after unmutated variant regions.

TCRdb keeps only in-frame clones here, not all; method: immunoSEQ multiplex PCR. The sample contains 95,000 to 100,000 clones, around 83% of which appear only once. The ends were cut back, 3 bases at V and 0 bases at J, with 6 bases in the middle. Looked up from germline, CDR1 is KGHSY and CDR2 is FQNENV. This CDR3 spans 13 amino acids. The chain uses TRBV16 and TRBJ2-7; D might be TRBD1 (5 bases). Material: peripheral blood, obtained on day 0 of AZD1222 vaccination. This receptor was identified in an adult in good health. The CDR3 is CASSQDNSYEQYF. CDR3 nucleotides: TGTGCCAGCAGCCAGGACAACTCCTACGAGCAGTACTTC.